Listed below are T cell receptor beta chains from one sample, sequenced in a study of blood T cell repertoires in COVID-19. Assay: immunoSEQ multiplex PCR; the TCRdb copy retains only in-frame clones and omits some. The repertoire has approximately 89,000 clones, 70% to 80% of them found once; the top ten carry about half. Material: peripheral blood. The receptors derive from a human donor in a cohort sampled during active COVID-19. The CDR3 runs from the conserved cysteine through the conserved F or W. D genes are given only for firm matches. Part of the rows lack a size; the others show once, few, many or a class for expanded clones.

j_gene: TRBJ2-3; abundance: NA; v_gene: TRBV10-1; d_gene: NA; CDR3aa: CAGPPTDTQYF; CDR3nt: TGCGCCGGGCCCCCTACAGATACGCAGTATTTT
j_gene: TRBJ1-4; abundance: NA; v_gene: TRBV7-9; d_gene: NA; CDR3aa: CASSVVGGVNEKLFF; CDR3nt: TGTGCCAGCAGTGTCGTAGGGGGTGTTAATGAAAAACTGTTTTTT
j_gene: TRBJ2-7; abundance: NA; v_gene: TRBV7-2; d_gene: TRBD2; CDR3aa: CASSLRAGTTYEQYF; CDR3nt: TGTGCCAGCAGCTTAAGGGCAGGGACTACCTACGAGCAGTACTTC
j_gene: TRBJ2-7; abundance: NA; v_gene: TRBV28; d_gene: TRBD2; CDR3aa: CASRPTSGASYEQYF; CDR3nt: TGTGCCAGCAGGCCTACTAGCGGAGCCTCCTACGAGCAGTACTTC
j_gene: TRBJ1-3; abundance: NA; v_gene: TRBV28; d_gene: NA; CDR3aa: CASSLSGSGGRNTIYF; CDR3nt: TGTGCCAGCAGTTTATCGGGGTCTGGGGGCCGAAACACCATATATTTT
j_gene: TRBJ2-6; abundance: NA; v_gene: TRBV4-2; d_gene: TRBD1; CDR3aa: CASSQDDRAGANVLTF; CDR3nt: TGTGCCAGCAGCCAAGACGACAGGGCTGGGGCCAACGTCCTGACTTTC
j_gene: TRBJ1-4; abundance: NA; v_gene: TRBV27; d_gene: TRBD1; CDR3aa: CASRTGLATNEKLFF; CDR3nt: TGTGCCAGCAGGACAGGGCTCGCAACTAATGAAAAACTGTTTTTT
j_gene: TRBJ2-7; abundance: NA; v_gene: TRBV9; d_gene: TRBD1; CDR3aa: CASSAGTGHPYEQYF; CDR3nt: TGTGCCAGCAGCGCCGGGACAGGGCATCCCTACGAGCAGTACTTC
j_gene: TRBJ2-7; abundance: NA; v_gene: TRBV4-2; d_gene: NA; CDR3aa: CASSQESVGLYEQYF; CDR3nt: TGTGCCAGCAGCCAAGAAAGTGTGGGCCTATACGAGCAGTACTTC
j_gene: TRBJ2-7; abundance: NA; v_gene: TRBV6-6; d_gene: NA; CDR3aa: CASSYERSYEQYF; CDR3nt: TGTGCCAGCAGTTACGAGCGAAGCTACGAGCAGTACTTC
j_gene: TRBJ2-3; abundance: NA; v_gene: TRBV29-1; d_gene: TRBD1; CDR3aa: CSVTRDSRTDTQYF; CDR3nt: TGCAGCGTTACCCGGGACAGTCGCACAGATACGCAGTATTTT
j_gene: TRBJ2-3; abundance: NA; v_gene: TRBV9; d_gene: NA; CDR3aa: CASSVAADTQYF; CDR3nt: TGTGCCAGCAGCGTAGCTGCAGATACGCAGTATTTT
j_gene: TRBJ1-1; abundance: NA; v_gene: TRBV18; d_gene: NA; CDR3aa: CASSPPDGNTEAFF; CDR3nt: TGTGCCAGCTCACCCCCCGACGGGAATACTGAAGCTTTCTTT
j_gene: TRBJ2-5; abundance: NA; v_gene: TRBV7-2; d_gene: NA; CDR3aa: CASSFWLGAAQETQYF; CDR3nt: TGTGCCAGCAGCTTCTGGCTTGGGGCGGCCCAAGAGACCCAGTACTTC
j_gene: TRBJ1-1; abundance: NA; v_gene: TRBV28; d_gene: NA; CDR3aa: CASSLSGKKAFF; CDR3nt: TGTGCCAGCAGTTTAAGCGGGAAAAAAGCTTTCTTT
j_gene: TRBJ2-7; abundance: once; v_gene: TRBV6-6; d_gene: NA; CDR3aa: CASSYSGGIQQYF; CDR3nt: TGTGCCAGCAGTTACTCGGGCGGGATCCAGCAGTACTTC
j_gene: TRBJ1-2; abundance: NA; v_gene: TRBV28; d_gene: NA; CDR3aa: CATTVGARGYTF; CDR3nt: TGTGCCACCACTGTGGGGGCGCGGGGCTACACCTTC
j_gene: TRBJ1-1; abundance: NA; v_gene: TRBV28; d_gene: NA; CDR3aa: CASRSMRNTEAFF; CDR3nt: TGTGCCAGCAGGTCGATGAGGAACACTGAAGCTTTCTTT
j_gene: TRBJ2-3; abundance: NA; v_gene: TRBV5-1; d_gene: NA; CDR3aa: CASSLGRGAQSTDTQYF; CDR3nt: TGCGCCAGCAGCTTGGGCAGGGGGGCGCAGAGCACAGATACGCAGTATTTT
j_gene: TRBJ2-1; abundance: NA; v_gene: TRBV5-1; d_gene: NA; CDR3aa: CASSTYTGSYNEQFF; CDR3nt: TGCGCCAGCAGTACCTATACGGGCTCCTACAATGAGCAGTTCTTC
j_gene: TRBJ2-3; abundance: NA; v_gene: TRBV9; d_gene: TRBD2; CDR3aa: CASSKVAGTDTQYF; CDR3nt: TGTGCCAGCAGTAAAGTAGCGGGAACGGATACGCAGTATTTT
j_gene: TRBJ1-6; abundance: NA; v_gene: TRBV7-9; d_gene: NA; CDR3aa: CASSLGGLNSPLHF; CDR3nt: TGTGCCAGCAGCTTAGGGGGGCTGAATTCACCCCTCCACTTT
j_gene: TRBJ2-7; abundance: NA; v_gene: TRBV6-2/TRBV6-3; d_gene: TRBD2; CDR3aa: CASSYPIGTTYF; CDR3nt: TGTGCCAGCAGTTACCCGATCGGGACTACTTACTTC
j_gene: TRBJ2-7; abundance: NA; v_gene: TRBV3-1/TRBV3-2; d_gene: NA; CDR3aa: CASRFGGTGFEQYF; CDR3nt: TGTGCCAGCAGATTTGGAGGGACTGGCTTCGAGCAGTACTTC
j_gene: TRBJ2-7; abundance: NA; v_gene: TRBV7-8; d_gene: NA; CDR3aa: CASGAGGPYEQYF; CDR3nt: TGTGCCAGCGGGGCAGGGGGGCCCTACGAGCAGTACTTC
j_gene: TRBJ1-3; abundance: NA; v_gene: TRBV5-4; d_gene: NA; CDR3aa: CASSAGTNSQSGNTIYF; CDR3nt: TGTGCCAGCAGCGCCGGGACAAACTCACAGTCTGGAAACACCATATATTTT
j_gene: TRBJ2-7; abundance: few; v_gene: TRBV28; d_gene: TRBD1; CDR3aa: CASSSYTKTGGNYEQYF; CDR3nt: TGTGCCAGCAGTTCATACACTAAGACAGGGGGCAACTACGAGCAGTACTTC
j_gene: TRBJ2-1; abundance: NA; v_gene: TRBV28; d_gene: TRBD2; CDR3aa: CASSAGTSGSRSQFF; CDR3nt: TGTGCCAGCAGTGCCGGGACTAGCGGGAGTAGGAGTCAGTTCTTC
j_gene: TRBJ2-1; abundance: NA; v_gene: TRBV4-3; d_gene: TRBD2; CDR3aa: CASSQDVSSGGAGEQFF; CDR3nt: TGCGCCAGCAGCCAAGATGTTTCCAGCGGGGGGGCAGGTGAGCAGTTCTTC
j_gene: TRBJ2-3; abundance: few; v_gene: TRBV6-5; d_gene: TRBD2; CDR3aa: CASSRGVAGADTQYF; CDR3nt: TGTGCCAGCAGTAGAGGCGTGGCGGGAGCAGATACGCAGTATTTT
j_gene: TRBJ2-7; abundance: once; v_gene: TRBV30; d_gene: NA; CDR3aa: CAWGSQYEQYF; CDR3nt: TGTGCCTGGGGATCGCAGTACGAGCAGTACTTC
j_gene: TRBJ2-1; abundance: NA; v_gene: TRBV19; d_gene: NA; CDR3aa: CASSTGFPGGNEQFF; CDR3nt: TGTGCCAGTAGTACCGGTTTCCCAGGGGGGAATGAGCAGTTCTTC
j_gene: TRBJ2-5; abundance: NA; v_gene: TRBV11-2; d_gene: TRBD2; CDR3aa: CASSYVAGRQETQYF; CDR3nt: TGTGCCAGCAGTTATGTAGCGGGACGCCAAGAGACCCAGTACTTC
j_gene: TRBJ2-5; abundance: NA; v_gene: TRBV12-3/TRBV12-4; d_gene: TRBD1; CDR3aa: CASSRGKTQYF; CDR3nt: TGTGCCAGCAGCAGGGGGAAGACCCAGTACTTC
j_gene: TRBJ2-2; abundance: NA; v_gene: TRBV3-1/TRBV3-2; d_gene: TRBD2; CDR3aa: CASSLQTSAGELFF; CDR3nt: TGTGCCAGCAGCCTTCAGACTAGCGCCGGGGAGCTGTTTTTT
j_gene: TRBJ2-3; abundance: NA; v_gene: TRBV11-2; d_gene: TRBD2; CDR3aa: CASSLGRLAGVTDTQYF; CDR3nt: TGTGCCAGCAGCTTAGGGAGACTAGCGGGAGTCACAGATACGCAGTATTTT
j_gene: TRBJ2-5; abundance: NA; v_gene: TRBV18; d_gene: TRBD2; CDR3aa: CASSESGSSIGTQYF; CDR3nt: TGTGCCAGCTCTGAAAGCGGGAGTTCAATCGGGACCCAGTACTTC
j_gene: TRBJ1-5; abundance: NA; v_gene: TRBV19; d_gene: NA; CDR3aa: CASSLGSLGYSNQPQHF; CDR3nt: TGTGCCAGTAGTCTAGGGAGTCTCGGGTATAGCAATCAGCCCCAGCATTTT
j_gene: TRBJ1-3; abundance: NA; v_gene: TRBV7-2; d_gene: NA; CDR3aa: CASSPWGGASTGNTIYF; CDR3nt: TGTGCCAGCAGCCCCTGGGGAGGAGCCAGTACTGGAAACACCATATATTTT
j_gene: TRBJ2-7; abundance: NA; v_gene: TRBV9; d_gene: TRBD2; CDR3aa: CASSVGGSPYEQYF; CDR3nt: TGTGCCAGCAGCGTAGGCGGGAGTCCATACGAGCAGTACTTC
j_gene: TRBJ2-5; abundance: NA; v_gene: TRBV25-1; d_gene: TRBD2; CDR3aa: CASSEFGLGETQYF; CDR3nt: TGTGCCAGCAGTGAATTCGGACTAGGGGAGACCCAGTACTTC
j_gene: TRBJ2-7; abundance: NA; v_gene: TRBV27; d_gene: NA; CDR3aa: CASRRGSTYEQYF; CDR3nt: TGTGCCAGCAGGAGGGGGTCTACCTACGAGCAGTACTTC
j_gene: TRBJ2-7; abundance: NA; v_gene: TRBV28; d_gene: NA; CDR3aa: CASSLVGPSYEQYF; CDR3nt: TGTGCCAGCAGTTTGGTGGGGCCCTCCTACGAGCAGTACTTC
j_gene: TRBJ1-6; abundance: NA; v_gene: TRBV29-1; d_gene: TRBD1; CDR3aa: CSVELVRGRALHF; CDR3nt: TGCAGCGTTGAACTGGTTAGGGGGCGAGCCCTCCACTTT
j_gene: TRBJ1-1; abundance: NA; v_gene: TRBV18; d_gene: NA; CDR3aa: CASSPRVQGGEAFF; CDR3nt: TGTGCCAGCTCACCACGGGTACAGGGCGGTGAAGCTTTCTTT
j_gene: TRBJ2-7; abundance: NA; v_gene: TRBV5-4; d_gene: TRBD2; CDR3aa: CASSLQRGPDEQYF; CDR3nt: TGTGCCAGCAGCTTGCAGCGGGGCCCCGACGAGCAGTACTTC
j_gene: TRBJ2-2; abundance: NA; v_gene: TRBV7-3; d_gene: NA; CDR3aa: CASSLSQGRTGELFF; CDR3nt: TGTGCCAGCAGCTTAAGCCAGGGAAGAACCGGGGAGCTGTTTTTT
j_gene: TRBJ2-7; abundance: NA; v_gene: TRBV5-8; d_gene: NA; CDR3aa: CASSLLSSYEQYF; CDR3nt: TGTGCCAGCAGCTTGTTGAGCTCCTACGAGCAGTACTTC
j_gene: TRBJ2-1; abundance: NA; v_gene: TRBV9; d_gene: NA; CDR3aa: CASSPRGTTYNEQFF; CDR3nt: TGTGCCAGCAGCCCAAGGGGGACAACCTACAATGAGCAGTTCTTC
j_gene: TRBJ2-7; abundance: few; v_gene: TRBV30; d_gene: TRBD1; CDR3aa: CAWSPQGVGQVPYEQYF; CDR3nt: TGTGCCTGGAGTCCCCAAGGCGTGGGACAGGTCCCCTACGAGCAGTACTTC
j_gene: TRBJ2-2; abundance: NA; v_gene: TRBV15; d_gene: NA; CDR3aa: CATSSGGLWEVGELFF; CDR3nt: TGTGCCACCAGCAGCGGGGGACTCTGGGAGGTCGGGGAGCTGTTTTTT
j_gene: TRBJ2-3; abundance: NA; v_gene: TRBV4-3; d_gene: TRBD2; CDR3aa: CASSPSATSGRPDTQYF; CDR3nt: TGCGCCAGCAGCCCCTCAGCGACTAGCGGGAGGCCAGATACGCAGTATTTT
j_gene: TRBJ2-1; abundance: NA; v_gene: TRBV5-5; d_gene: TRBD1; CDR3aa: CASSLTGQGTNEQFF; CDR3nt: TGTGCCAGCAGCTTAACGGGACAGGGGACCAATGAGCAGTTCTTC
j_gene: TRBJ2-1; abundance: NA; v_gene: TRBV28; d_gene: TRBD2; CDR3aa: CASELTGTSGYNEQFF; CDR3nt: TGTGCCAGCGAACTTACCGGGACTAGCGGCTACAATGAGCAGTTCTTC